Detailed here is one T cell receptor beta chain. Here immunoSEQ multiplex PCR was the method, and the copy in TCRdb shows in-frame clones only, minus some. The data contain about 44,000 clones, roughly 87% of them singletons. This record comes from a study of blood T cell repertoires in COVID-19. The clonotype was recovered from a woman older than 75 in a cohort sampled during active or convalescent COVID-19. Sequences were obtained from peripheral blood.

CDR3 sequence (DNA): TGCAGCGTTGACGGAGGGCTCAACACCGGGGAGCTGTTTTTT. Its translation: CSVDGGLNTGELFF. The chain is built from TRBV29-1 and TRBJ2-2; D is possibly TRBD2 (6 bases). The CDR3 is 14 amino acids. The V end was cut by 3 bases, the J end by 2 bases, with 10 bases between. Germline V CDR1 and CDR2: SQVTM, ANQGSEA.